Listed below are T cell receptor beta chains from one sample, sequenced in a study of T cells in Graves' hyperthyroidism and ophthalmopathy. TCRdb fed the multiplex PCR reads into MiXCR, producing one record per CDR3 protein. The sample records hundreds of thousands of distinct CDR3 sequences, over 15% being singletons. Material: blood. All receptors come from a woman aged 18-30 years with Graves' hyperthyroidism. The CDR3 runs from the conserved cysteine through the conserved F or W. Each record gives: J gene, D gene, V gene, CDR3 length, clone size, CDR3 DNA, CDR3 protein. The D gene is left open where the match is weak. Only part of the rows carry a size: once, few, many, or a class if the clone is expanded.

TRBJ2-1	TRBD2	TRBV7-9	18	many	TGTGCCAGCAGCAAGGGTCGCGGACTAGCGGCGATCTACAATGAGCAGTTCTTC	CASSKGRGLAAIYNEQFF
TRBJ1-1	TRBD1	TRBV2	15	many	TGTGCCAGCAGTGATATAGGACAGGGGAAGACTGAAGCTTTCTTT	CASSDIGQGKTEAFF
TRBJ2-6	.	TRBV19	14	.	TGTGCCAGTAACCCGCGGGCTGGGGCCAACGTCCTGACTTTC	CASNPRAGANVLTF
TRBJ2-1	.	TRBV7-9	15	.	TGTGCCAGCAGCCCGCCGGGACACCTATGCAATGAGCAGTTCTTC	CASSPPGHLCNEQFF
TRBJ1-1	.	TRBV3-1	15	many	TGTGCCAGCAGCCAAGATTTGAGTTGGAGCACTGAAGCTTTCTTT	CASSQDLSWSTEAFF
TRBJ1-4	.	TRBV12-3/TRBV12-4	13	.	TGTGCCAGCAGTTTACAGGGAGGGGAAAAACTGTTTTTT	CASSLQGGEKLFF
TRBJ2-5	.	TRBV3-1	14	.	TGTGCCAGCAGCCCCCCGAGGGCCCAAGAGACCCAGTACTTC	CASSPPRAQETQYF
TRBJ2-7	.	TRBV20-1	14	few	TGCAGTGCTAGAGATTCAAATTCGGAGCACGAGCAGTACTTC	CSARDSNSEHEQYF
TRBJ2-7	.	TRBV18	16	few	TGTGCCAGCTCACCACAGGGTGGGCCCTACTCCTACGAGCAGTACTTC	CASSPQGGPYSYEQYF
TRBJ2-7	TRBD1	TRBV3-1	15	many	TGTGCCAGCAGCCAAGCGGACAGGGGGTTTAACGAGCAGTACTTC	CASSQADRGFNEQYF
TRBJ2-2	TRBD2	TRBV4-3	17	few	TGCGCCAGCAGCCAACTTCGCGGGGGGAAGAACACCGGGGAGCTGTTTTTT	CASSQLRGGKNTGELFF
TRBJ1-1	.	TRBV5-1	14	many	TGCGCCAGCAGCAACTCGGACAGAGACACTGAAGCTTTCTTT	CASSNSDRDTEAFF
TRBJ1-2	.	TRBV19	12	.	TGTGCCAGTAGGAGGAAGGACTATGGCTACACCTTC	CASRRKDYGYTF
TRBJ2-7	.	TRBV11-2	15	few	TGTGCCAGCAGCTTAGCGGCTACGAACCGAGACGAGCAGTACTTC	CASSLAATNRDEQYF
TRBJ2-7	.	TRBV2	13	many	TGTGCCAGCAGTGAACAGGGATACTACGAGCAGTACTTC	CASSEQGYYEQYF
TRBJ2-1	.	TRBV4-1	15	.	TGCGCCAGCAGCGCGGGACAAAACTTCTACAATGAGCAGTTCTTC	CASSAGQNFYNEQFF
TRBJ2-5	.	TRBV5-1	13	many	TGCGCCAGCAGCTGGACAGCACAAGAGACCCAGTACTTC	CASSWTAQETQYF
TRBJ1-2	.	TRBV5-5	14	few	TGTGCCAGCAGCTTCCCCGGGACAAACTATGGCTACACCTTC	CASSFPGTNYGYTF
TRBJ2-7	TRBD2	TRBV5-1	16	.	TGCGCCAGCAGCGGACCAGCGGGAGGAATAGTCTACGAGCAGTGCTTC	CASSGPAGGIVYEQCF
TRBJ1-2	.	TRBV11-2	14	few	TGTGCCAGCAGCTTACAGGGGTTTAACGATGGCTACACCTTC	CASSLQGFNDGYTF
TRBJ1-6	.	TRBV9	15	few	TGTGCCAGCAGCCCCGTCCCGGGACGTGAATCACCCCTCCACTTT	CASSPVPGRESPLHF
TRBJ2-7	TRBD1	TRBV2	14	.	TGTGCCGCGCGAACCCAGGGGGCCTCCTACGAGCAGTACTTC	CAARTQGASYEQYF
TRBJ2-7	.	TRBV28	15	.	TGTGCCAGGAGTTTATGGCTAGCGAACTCCTACGAGCAGTACTTC	CARSLWLANSYEQYF
TRBJ2-3	.	TRBV28	16	many	TGTGCCAGCACCACCGGGTGGGAGGGGGGCACAGATACGCAGTATTTT	CASTTGWEGGTDTQYF
TRBJ1-5	.	TRBV28	15	many	TGTGCCAGCAGTTTACCACCCCGGGGAGGTCAGCCCCAGCATTTT	CASSLPPRGGQPQHF
TRBJ1-1	TRBD1	TRBV12-3/TRBV12-4	17	many	TGTGCCAGCAGTCAAAGTGGGCAGGGGGCAAGGAACACTGAAGCTTTCTTT	CASSQSGQGARNTEAFF
TRBJ2-1	TRBD2	TRBV15	20	few	TGTGCCACCAGCAGAGATTGGATTAGCGGGAGGTTCTATACCTACAATGAGCAGTTCTTC	CATSRDWISGRFYTYNEQFF
TRBJ2-1	TRBD1	TRBV7-2	17	many	TGTGCCAGCAGCTTAGTAACAGGGGCTAGCTCCTACAATGAGCAGTTCTTC	CASSLVTGASSYNEQFF
TRBJ2-7	TRBD2	TRBV11-2	15	.	TGTGCCAGCAGCTTACATCGGACTAGCGCATACGAGCAGTACTTC	CASSLHRTSAYEQYF